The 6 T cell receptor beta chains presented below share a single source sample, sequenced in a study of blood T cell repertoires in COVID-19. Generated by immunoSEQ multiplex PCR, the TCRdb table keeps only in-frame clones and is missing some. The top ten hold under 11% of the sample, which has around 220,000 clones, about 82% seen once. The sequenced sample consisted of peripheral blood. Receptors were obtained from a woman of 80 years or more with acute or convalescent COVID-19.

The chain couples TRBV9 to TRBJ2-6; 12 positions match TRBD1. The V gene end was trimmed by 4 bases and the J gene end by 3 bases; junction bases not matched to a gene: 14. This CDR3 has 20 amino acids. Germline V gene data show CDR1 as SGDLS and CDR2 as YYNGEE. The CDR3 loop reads CASSPGTGGSLYNGANVLTF. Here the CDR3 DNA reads TGTGCCAGCAGCCCAGGGACAGGGGGCTCTCTATATAATGGGGCCAACGTCCTGACTTTC.

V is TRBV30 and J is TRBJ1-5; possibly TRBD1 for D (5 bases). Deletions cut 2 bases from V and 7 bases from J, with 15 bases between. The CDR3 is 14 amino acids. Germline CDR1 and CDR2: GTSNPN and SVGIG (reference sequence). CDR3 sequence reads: CAWSHIAGPQPQHF. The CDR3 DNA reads TGTGCCTGGAGTCATATAGCGGGGCCACAGCCCCAGCATTTT. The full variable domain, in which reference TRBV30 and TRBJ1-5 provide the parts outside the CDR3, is SQTIHQWPATLVQPVGSPLSLECTVEGTSNPNLYWYRQAAGRGLQLLFYSVGIGQISSEVPQNLSASRPQDRQFILSSKKLLLSDSGFYLCAWSHIAGPQPQHFGDGTRLSIL.

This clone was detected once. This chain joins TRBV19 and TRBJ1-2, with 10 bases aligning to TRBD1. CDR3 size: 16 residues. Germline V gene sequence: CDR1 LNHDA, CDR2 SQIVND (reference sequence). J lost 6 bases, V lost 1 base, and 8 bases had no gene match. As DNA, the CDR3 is TGTGCCAGTAGTATAGGAACGGGACAGGGGATCCATGGCTACACCTTC. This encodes CASSIGTGQGIHGYTF.

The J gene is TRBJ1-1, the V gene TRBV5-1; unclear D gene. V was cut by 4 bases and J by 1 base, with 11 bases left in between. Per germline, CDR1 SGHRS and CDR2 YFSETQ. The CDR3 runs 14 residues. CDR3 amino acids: CASSPGAGNTEAFF. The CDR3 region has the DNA TGCGCCAGCAGCCCGGGAGCAGGGAACACTGAAGCTTTCTTT.

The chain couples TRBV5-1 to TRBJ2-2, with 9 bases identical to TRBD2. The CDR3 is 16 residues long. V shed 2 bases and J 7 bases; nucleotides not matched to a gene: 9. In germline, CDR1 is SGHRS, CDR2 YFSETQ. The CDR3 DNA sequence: TGCGCCAGCAGCTTACTGCTAGCGGGAAAAGGCGGGGAGCTGTTTTTT. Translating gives CASSLLLAGKGGELFF.

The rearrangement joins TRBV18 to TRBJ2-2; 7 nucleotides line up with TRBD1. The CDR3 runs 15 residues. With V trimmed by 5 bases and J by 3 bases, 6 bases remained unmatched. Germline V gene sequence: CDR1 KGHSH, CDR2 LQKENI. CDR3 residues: CASSVRQGDTGELFF. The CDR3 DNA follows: TGTGCCAGCTCAGTAAGACAGGGCGACACCGGGGAGCTGTTTTTT.